A selection of T cell receptor beta chains follows, all from one sample in a study of shared clonotypes between healthy human individuals. Here immunoSEQ multiplex PCR was the method, and the copy in TCRdb shows in-frame clones only, minus some. Here the sample spans millions of clones, around 96% being singletons. The source material was naive CD8+ T cells sorted from blood. These receptors originate from a man between 18 and 29 years old in good health. Both conserved end residues are part of each CDR3. Each record gives: CDR3 protein, CDR3 DNA, V gene, J gene, clone size, D gene. A D gene is named only where the DNA matches it firmly. Expanded clones get a size class; other rows say once, few or many, or leave the size out.

CASKNRGLSSYEQYF,TGCGCCAGCAAAAACAGGGGTCTGAGCTCCTACGAGCAGTACTTC,TRBV10-2,TRBJ2-7,NA,TRBD1
CASSWGQGRTEAFF,TGTGCCAGCAGTTGGGGACAGGGCCGAACTGAAGCTTTCTTT,TRBV6-5,TRBJ1-1,NA,TRBD1
CASSPVFSYEQYF,TGTGCCAGCTCACCCGTGTTCAGTTACGAGCAGTACTTC,TRBV18,TRBJ2-7,NA,NA
CASSDAEGAATDTQYF,TGTGCCAGCAGTGACGCAGAGGGGGCCGCGACAGATACGCAGTATTTT,TRBV6-4,TRBJ2-3,NA,TRBD1
CASSQDLEETQYF,TGCGCCAGCAGCCAAGACCTTGAAGAGACCCAGTACTTC,TRBV4-3,TRBJ2-5,NA,NA
CASSLTGDFYEQYF,TGTGCCAGCAGTTTGACAGGGGACTTCTACGAGCAGTACTTC,TRBV27,TRBJ2-7,NA,TRBD1
CASSVSSEYEQYF,TGTGCCAGCAGCGTAAGCTCGGAATACGAGCAGTACTTC,TRBV9,TRBJ2-7,NA,NA
CASSSPLNTGELFF,TGTGCCAGCAGTTCCCCCCTAAACACCGGGGAGCTGTTTTTT,TRBV28,TRBJ2-2,NA,NA
CASSLASGQGPIEQYF,TGTGCCAGCAGCTTAGCCTCCGGACAAGGCCCTATCGAGCAGTACTTC,TRBV7-9,TRBJ2-7,NA,NA
CASSLEQGDYGYTF,TGCGCCAGCAGCTTGGAACAGGGAGACTATGGCTACACCTTC,TRBV5-1,TRBJ1-2,NA,NA
CASSYVPGRGYTF,TGTGCCAGCAGTTACGTCCCAGGCCGAGGCTACACCTTC,TRBV6-5,TRBJ1-2,NA,NA
CSAIRQGTEAFF,TGCAGCGCCATCAGACAGGGCACTGAAGCTTTCTTT,TRBV29-1,TRBJ1-1,NA,TRBD1
CASKTNSPLHF,TGTGCCAGTAAGACAAATTCACCCCTCCACTTT,TRBV28,TRBJ1-6,NA,NA
CASSQLAGGASTDTQYF,TGTGCCAGCAGCCAGCTAGCGGGGGGGGCTAGCACAGATACGCAGTATTTT,TRBV14,TRBJ2-3,NA,TRBD2
CATSSREDGNTEAFF,TGTGCCACCAGCTCCCGGGAGGACGGTAACACTGAAGCTTTCTTT,TRBV15,TRBJ1-1,NA,NA
CAWSPPEGDGYTF,TGTGCCTGGAGTCCCCCGGAGGGGGACGGCTACACCTTC,TRBV30,TRBJ1-2,NA,NA
CASNLAGSTDTQYF,TGTGCCAGCAACCTAGCGGGGAGCACAGATACGCAGTATTTT,TRBV9,TRBJ2-3,NA,TRBD2
CASSQNFVTSGDTDTQYF,TGCGCCAGCAGCCAAAACTTCGTCACTAGCGGAGACACAGATACGCAGTATTTT,TRBV4-3,TRBJ2-3,NA,TRBD2
CATSLAGGSYEQYF,TGTGCCACATCGCTAGCGGGGGGCTCCTACGAGCAGTACTTC,TRBV7-9,TRBJ2-7,NA,TRBD2
CASRTGAQPQHF,TGTGCCAGCCGGACAGGGGCCCAGCCCCAGCATTTT,TRBV27,TRBJ1-5,NA,TRBD1
CASSLSVGNQPQHF,TGTGCCAGCAGCTTAAGTGTTGGAAATCAGCCCCAGCATTTT,TRBV7-9,TRBJ1-5,NA,NA
CASSYEGNSEAFF,TGTGCCAGCAGCTACGAGGGGAATTCTGAAGCTTTCTTT,TRBV7-9,TRBJ1-1,NA,NA
CASSESGGGFNEQFF,TGTGCCAGCAGCGAGAGCGGTGGGGGGTTCAATGAGCAGTTCTTC,TRBV9,TRBJ2-1,once,NA
CASSDSDGTSGSGEQYF,TGTGCCAGCAGCGATTCTGATGGGACTAGCGGGAGTGGGGAGCAGTACTTC,TRBV7-9,TRBJ2-7,NA,TRBD2
CASSQVRSDTQYF,TGCGCCAGCAGCCAAGTTCGGTCAGATACGCAGTATTTT,TRBV4-1,TRBJ2-3,NA,NA
CASSTGLAGGYNEQFF,TGTGCCAGCAGTACCGGACTAGCGGGAGGCTACAATGAGCAGTTCTTC,TRBV27,TRBJ2-1,NA,TRBD2
CASSLVMQKNTGELFF,TGTGCCAGCAGCTTAGTGATGCAGAAGAACACCGGGGAGCTGTTTTTT,TRBV13,TRBJ2-2,NA,NA
CASSQGHGLTGSFYEQYF,TGCGCCAGCAGCCAAGGGCACGGATTGACAGGATCTTTTTACGAGCAGTACTTC,TRBV4-1,TRBJ2-7,NA,NA
CASSLDRRGSGQTYEQYF,TGTGCCAGCAGCTTAGACCGTCGCGGCTCAGGACAAACCTACGAGCAGTACTTC,TRBV11-2,TRBJ2-7,NA,NA
CASSPKRQFGSPLHF,TGTGCCAGCAGTCCTAAACGACAGTTCGGGTCACCCCTCCACTTT,TRBV28,TRBJ1-6,NA,NA
CAWTMTYDSGANVLTF,TGTGCCTGGACCATGACCTATGACTCTGGGGCCAACGTCCTGACTTTC,TRBV30,TRBJ2-6,NA,NA
CASSGERTASYEQYF,TGTGCCAGCTCGGGGGAGAGAACAGCCTCCTACGAGCAGTACTTC,TRBV18,TRBJ2-7,NA,NA
CASSFGTKNIQYF,TGTGCCAGCAGCTTCGGGACCAAAAACATTCAGTACTTC,TRBV5-4,TRBJ2-4,NA,NA
CASSQGVNTEAFF,TGCGCCAGCAGCCAAGGCGTGAACACTGAAGCTTTCTTT,TRBV4-3,TRBJ1-1,NA,NA
CASSLYRRDRAIGQPQHF,TGTGCCAGCTCACTGTATCGCCGGGACAGGGCTATAGGGCAGCCCCAGCATTTT,TRBV18,TRBJ1-5,NA,TRBD1
CASSLGVKGYTF,TGTGCCAGCAGCTTGGGAGTGAAGGGCTACACCTTC,TRBV5-4,TRBJ1-2,NA,NA
CASSVAAANYGYTF,TGTGCCAGCAGCGTAGCAGCGGCTAACTATGGCTACACCTTC,TRBV9,TRBJ1-2,NA,NA
CASSPLGQNEQFF,TGTGCCAGCAGCCCACTAGGTCAAAATGAGCAGTTCTTC,TRBV4-2,TRBJ2-1,NA,NA
CATSREGQPNQPQHF,TGTGCCACCAGCAGAGAGGGACAGCCCAATCAGCCCCAGCATTTT,TRBV15,TRBJ1-5,NA,TRBD1
CASSFHVGTERYNEQFF,TGTGCCAGCAGCTTTCACGTCGGGACCGAGCGTTACAATGAGCAGTTCTTC,TRBV7-2,TRBJ2-1,NA,NA
CASSPTGGLPFDTQYF,TGCGCCAGCAGCCCTACGGGGGGACTACCGTTTGATACGCAGTATTTT,TRBV4-1,TRBJ2-3,NA,TRBD2
CARRLLGAGAGGRDTGELFF,TGTGCCAGACGACTCTTGGGCGCGGGGGCTGGCGGGAGAGACACCGGGGAGCTGTTTTTT,TRBV27,TRBJ2-2,NA,NA
CASSSRPGLPTDTQYF,TGTGCCAGCAGCTCGCGCCCGGGACTCCCCACAGATACGCAGTATTTT,TRBV9,TRBJ2-3,NA,NA
CASSYSGSSYEQYF,TGTGCCAGCAGTTATTCCGGGAGCTCCTACGAGCAGTACTTC,TRBV6-5,TRBJ2-7,NA,NA
CASSLSVGTDSNQPQHF,TGTGCCAGCAGCTTATCCGTCGGTACAGATAGCAATCAGCCCCAGCATTTT,TRBV7-9,TRBJ1-5,few,NA
CASSQDRVAEAFF,TGCGCCAGCAGCCAAGACAGGGTCGCTGAAGCTTTCTTT,TRBV4-1,TRBJ1-1,NA,NA
CSVSHSGTSGIHEQYF,TGCAGCGTTTCTCACTCCGGGACTAGCGGGATCCACGAGCAGTACTTC,TRBV29-1,TRBJ2-7,NA,TRBD2
CASSFSNQPQHF,TGTGCCAGCAGCTTTTCCAATCAGCCCCAGCATTTT,TRBV7-9,TRBJ1-5,NA,NA
CASSQDFHQEAFYYEQYF,TGCGCCAGCAGCCAAGATTTCCATCAGGAGGCGTTTTACTACGAGCAGTACTTC,TRBV4-3,TRBJ2-7,NA,NA